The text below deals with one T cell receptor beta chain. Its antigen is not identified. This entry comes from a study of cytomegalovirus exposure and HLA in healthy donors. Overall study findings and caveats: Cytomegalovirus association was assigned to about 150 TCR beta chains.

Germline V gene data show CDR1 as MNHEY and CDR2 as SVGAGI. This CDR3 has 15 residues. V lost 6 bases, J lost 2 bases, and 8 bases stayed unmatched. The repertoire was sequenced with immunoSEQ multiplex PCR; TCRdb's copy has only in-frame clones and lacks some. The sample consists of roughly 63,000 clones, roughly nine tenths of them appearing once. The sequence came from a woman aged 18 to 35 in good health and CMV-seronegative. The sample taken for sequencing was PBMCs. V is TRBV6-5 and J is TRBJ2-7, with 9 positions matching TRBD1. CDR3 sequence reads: CASSLYRGPTYEQYF. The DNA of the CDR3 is TGTGCCAGCAGCCTTTACAGGGGGCCCACCTACGAGCAGTACTTC.